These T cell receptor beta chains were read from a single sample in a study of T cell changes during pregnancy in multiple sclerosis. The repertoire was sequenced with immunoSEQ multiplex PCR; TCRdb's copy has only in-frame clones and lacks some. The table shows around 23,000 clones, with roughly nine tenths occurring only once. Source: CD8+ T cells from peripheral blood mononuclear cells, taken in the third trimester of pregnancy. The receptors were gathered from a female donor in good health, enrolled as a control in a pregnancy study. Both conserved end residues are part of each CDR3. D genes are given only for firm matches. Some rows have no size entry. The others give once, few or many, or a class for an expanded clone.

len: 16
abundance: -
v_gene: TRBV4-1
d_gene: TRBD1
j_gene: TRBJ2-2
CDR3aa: CASSPWDRWETGELFF
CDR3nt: TGCGCCAGCAGCCCTTGGGACAGGTGGGAGACCGGGGAGCTGTTTTTT

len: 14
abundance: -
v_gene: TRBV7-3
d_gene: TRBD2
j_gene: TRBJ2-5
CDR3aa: CASSPTGGRETQYF
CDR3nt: TGTGCCAGCAGCCCGACCGGGGGGAGGGAGACCCAGTACTTC

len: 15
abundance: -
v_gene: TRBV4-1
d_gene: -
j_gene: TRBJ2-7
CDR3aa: CASSQGHGSIYEQYF
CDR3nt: TGCGCCAGCAGCCAAGGACACGGATCGATCTACGAGCAGTACTTC

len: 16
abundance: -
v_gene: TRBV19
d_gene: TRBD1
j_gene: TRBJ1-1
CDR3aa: CASSFGTGAPTTEAFF
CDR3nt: TGTGCCAGTAGTTTTGGGACAGGGGCCCCGACCACTGAAGCTTTCTTT

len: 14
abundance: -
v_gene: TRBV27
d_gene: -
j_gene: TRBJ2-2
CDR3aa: CASSMGGNTGELFF
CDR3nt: TGTGCCAGCAGTATGGGGGGGAACACCGGGGAGCTGTTTTTT

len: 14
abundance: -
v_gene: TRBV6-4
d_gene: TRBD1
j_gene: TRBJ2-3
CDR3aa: CASSLGRGQDTQYF
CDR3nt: TGTGCCAGCAGTCTGGGCAGGGGGCAAGATACGCAGTATTTT

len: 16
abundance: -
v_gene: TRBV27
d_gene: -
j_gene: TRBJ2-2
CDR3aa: CASSLEGVVNTGELFF
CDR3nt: TGTGCCAGCAGTTTAGAGGGGGTCGTGAACACCGGGGAGCTGTTTTTT

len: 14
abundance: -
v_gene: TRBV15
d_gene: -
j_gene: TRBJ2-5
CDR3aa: CATSHDSIHETQYF
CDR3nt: TGTGCCACCAGTCACGACTCTATACACGAGACCCAGTACTTC

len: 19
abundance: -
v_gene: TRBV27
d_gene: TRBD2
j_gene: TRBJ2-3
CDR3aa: CASTSYGLGIAGGSDTQYF
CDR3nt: TGTGCCAGCACCTCTTATGGACTGGGGATAGCGGGAGGGTCGGATACGCAGTATTTT

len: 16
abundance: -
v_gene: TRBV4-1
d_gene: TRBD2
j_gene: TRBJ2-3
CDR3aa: CASSQDPAGDADTQYF
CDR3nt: TGCGCCAGCAGCCAAGATCCGGCGGGGGACGCAGATACGCAGTATTTT

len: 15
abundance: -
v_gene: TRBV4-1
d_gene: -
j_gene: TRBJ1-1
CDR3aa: CASSQHVGEGTEAFF
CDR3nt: TGCGCCAGCAGCCAACATGTCGGCGAGGGCACTGAAGCTTTCTTT

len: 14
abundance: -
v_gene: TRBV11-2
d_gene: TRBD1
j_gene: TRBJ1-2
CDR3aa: CASSLRTGNYGYTF
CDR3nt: TGTGCCAGCAGCTTACGGACAGGAAACTATGGCTACACCTTC

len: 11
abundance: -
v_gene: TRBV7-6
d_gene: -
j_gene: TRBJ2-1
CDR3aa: CASSLQNEQFF
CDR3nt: TGTGCCAGCAGCTTACAAAATGAGCAGTTCTTC

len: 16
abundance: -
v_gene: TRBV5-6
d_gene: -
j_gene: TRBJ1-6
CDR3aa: CASSLVRAAVNSPLHF
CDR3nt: TGTGCCAGCAGCTTGGTGAGGGCGGCGGTGAATTCACCCCTCCACTTT

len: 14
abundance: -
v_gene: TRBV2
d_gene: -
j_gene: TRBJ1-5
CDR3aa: CASSEVLVEQPQHF
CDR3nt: TGTGCCAGCAGTGAGGTTTTAGTCGAGCAGCCCCAGCATTTT

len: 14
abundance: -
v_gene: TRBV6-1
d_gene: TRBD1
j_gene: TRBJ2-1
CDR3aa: CASSAGQGALEQFF
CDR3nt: TGTGCCAGCAGTGCTGGACAGGGGGCTCTTGAGCAGTTCTTC

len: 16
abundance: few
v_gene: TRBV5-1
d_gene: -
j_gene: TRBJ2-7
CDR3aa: CASSLRPTSYTYEQYF
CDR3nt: TGCGCCAGCAGCTTGCGACCGACTAGTTATACCTACGAGCAGTACTTC

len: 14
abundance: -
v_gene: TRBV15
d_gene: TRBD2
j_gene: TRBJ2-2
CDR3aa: CATSRLADTGELFF
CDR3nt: TGTGCCACCAGCAGACTAGCGGACACCGGGGAGCTGTTTTTT

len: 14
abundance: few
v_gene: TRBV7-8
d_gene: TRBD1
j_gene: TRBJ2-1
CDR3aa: CASSLGRGRNEQFF
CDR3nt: TGTGCCAGCAGCTTGGGCAGGGGGCGAAATGAGCAGTTCTTC

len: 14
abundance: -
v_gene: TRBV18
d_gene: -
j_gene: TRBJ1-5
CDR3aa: CASSAGSLNQPQHF
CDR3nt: TGTGCCAGCTCAGCGGGCAGCCTCAATCAGCCCCAGCATTTT

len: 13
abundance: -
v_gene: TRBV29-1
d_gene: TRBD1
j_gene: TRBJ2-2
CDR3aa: CSVGTENTGELFF
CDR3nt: TGCAGCGTGGGGACAGAGAACACCGGGGAGCTGTTTTTT

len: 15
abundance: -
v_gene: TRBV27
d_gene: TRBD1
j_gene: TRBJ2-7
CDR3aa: CASSPGTGGRNEQYF
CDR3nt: TGTGCCAGCAGTCCCGGGACAGGGGGCAGAAACGAGCAGTACTTC

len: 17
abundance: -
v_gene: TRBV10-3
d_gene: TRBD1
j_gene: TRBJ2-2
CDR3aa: CAISAHTGVAGTGELFF
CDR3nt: TGTGCCATCAGCGCACACACAGGGGTTGCGGGCACCGGGGAGCTGTTTTTT

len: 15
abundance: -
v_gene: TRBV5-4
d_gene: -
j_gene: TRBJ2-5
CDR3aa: CASSFPQGREETQYF
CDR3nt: TGTGCCAGCAGCTTCCCGCAGGGGAGAGAAGAGACCCAGTACTTC

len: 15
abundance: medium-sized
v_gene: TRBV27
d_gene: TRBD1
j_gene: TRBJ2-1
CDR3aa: CASSSGTGSYNEQFF
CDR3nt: TGTGCCAGCAGTTCCGGGACAGGGTCCTACAATGAGCAGTTCTTC

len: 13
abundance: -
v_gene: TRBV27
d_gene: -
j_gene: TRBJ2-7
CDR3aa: CASSDPAGYEQYF
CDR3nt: TGTGCCAGCAGTGACCCGGCGGGTTACGAGCAGTACTTC

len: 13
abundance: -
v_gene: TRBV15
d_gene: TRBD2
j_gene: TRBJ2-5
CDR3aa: CATSRVGTSRAYF
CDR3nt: TGTGCCACCAGCAGAGTAGGGACTAGCAGGGCGTACTTC

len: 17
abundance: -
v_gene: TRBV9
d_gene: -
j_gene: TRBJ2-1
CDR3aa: CASSPRVASIGVGEQFF
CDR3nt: TGTGCCAGCAGCCCCCGGGTGGCTAGCATCGGGGTGGGTGAGCAGTTCTTC

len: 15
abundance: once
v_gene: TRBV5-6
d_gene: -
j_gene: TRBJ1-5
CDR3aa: CASSWNRDLITPQHF
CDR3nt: TGTGCCAGCAGCTGGAACAGGGATCTGATCACGCCCCAGCATTTT

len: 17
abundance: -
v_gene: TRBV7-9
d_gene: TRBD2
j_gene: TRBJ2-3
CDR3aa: CASSPGGGLAGGNTQYF
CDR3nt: TGTGCCAGCAGCCCCGGGGGGGGACTAGCGGGAGGTAACACGCAGTATTTT

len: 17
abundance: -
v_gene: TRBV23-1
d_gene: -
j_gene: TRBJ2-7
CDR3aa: CASSHSLGPSISYEQYF
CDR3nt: TGCGCCAGCAGTCATAGTCTTGGGCCTTCGATCTCCTACGAGCAGTACTTC

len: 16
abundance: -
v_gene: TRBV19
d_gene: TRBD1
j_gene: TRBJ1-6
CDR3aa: CASSISTRGRDSPLHF
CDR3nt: TGTGCCAGTAGTATTTCAACCAGGGGGCGGGATTCACCCCTCCACTTT

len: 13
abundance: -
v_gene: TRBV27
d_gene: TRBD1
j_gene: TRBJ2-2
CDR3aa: CATRTGGAGELFF
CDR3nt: TGTGCCACCAGGACAGGGGGGGCCGGGGAGCTGTTTTTT

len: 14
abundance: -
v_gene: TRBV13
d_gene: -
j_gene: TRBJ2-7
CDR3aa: CASSTDPPAYEQYF
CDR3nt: TGTGCCAGCAGCACAGATCCGCCGGCCTACGAGCAGTACTTC

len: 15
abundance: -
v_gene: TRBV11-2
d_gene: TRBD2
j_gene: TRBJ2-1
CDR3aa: CASSLSSGVYNEQFF
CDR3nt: TGTGCCAGCAGCTTATCTAGCGGGGTCTACAATGAGCAGTTCTTC

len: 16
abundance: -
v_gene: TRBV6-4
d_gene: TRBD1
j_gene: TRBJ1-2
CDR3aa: CASSEWWTGEGGGYTF
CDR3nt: TGTGCCAGCAGTGAATGGTGGACAGGCGAAGGTGGTGGCTACACCTTC

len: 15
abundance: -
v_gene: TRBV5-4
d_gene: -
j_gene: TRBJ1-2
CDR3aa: CASSFRTVLFYGYTF
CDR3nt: TGTGCCAGCAGCTTTCGGACAGTCCTTTTCTATGGCTACACCTTC

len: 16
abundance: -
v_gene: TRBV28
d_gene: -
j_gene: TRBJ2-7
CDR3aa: CASRIYRDSVIYEQYF
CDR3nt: TGTGCCAGCAGAATCTACCGGGACTCTGTTATTTACGAGCAGTACTTC

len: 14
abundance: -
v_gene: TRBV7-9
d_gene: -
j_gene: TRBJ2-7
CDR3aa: CASSPGVGDAEQYF
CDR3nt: TGTGCCAGCAGTCCAGGGGTGGGAGACGCCGAGCAGTACTTC

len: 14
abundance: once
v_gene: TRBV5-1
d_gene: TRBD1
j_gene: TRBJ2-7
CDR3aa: CASNTGQGSYEQYF
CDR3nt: TGCGCCAGCAATACGGGACAGGGATCCTACGAGCAGTACTTC

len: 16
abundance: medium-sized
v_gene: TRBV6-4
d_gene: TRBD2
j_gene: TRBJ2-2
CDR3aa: CASSVLAGEGTGELFF
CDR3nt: TGTGCCAGCAGTGTTCTCGCGGGAGAGGGCACCGGGGAGCTGTTTTTT

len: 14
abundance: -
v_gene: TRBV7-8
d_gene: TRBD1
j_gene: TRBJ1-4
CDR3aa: CASSPGTGGEKLFF
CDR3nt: TGTGCCAGCAGCCCCGGGACAGGGGGTGAAAAACTGTTTTTT

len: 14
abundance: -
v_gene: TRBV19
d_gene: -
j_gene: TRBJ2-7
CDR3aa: CASSIPEAPYEQYF
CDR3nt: TGTGCCAGTAGTATACCAGAGGCTCCCTACGAGCAGTACTTC

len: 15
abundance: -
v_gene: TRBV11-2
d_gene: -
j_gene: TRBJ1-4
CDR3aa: CASSFWEERDEKLFF
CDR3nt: TGTGCCAGCAGCTTCTGGGAGGAGAGAGATGAAAAACTGTTTTTT

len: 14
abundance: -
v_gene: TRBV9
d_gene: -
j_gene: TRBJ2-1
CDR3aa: CASSVVGGLDEQFF
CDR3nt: TGTGCCAGCAGCGTAGTCGGGGGGCTCGATGAGCAGTTCTTC

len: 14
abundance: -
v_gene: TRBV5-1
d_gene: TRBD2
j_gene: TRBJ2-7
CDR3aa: CASSFEGGPDEQYF
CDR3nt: TGCGCCAGCAGCTTCGAGGGAGGGCCTGACGAGCAGTACTTC

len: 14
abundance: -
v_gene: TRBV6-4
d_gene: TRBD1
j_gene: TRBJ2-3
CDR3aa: CASSNGTGADTQYF
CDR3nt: TGTGCCAGCAGCAATGGGACAGGGGCAGATACGCAGTATTTT

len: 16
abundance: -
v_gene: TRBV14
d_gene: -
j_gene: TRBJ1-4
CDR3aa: CASSPRAGATNEKLFF
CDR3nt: TGTGCCAGCAGCCCCCGGGCGGGAGCAACTAATGAAAAACTGTTTTTT

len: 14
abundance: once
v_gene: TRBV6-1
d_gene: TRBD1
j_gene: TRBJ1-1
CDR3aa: CASSEHEGAAEAFF
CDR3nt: TGTGCCAGCAGTGAACATGAGGGGGCGGCTGAAGCTTTCTTT

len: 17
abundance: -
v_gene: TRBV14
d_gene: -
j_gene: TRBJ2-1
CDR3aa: CASSQDGGILTYNEQFF
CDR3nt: TGTGCCAGCAGCCAAGATGGGGGCATACTTACCTACAATGAGCAGTTCTTC

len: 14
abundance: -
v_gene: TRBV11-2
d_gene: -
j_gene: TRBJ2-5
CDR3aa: CASSLRQAEETQYF
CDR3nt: TGTGCCAGCAGCTTAAGACAGGCCGAAGAGACCCAGTACTTC